This entry concerns a single T cell receptor (beta chain). The record originates from a study of cytomegalovirus exposure and HLA in healthy donors. Primers for the PCR totalled 60 Vbeta and 13 Jbeta. The protocol was immunoSEQ multiplex PCR, while the TCRdb copy is restricted to in-frame clones and leaves out a portion. Seen here are hundreds of thousands of clones, about 78% observed once, and the top ten hold approximately 3.9%. The length of the CDR3 is 14 residues. Between the trimmed V and J ends, which lost 4 bases and 2 bases, there was a span of 11 bases. Germline V gene sequence: CDR1 SQVTM, CDR2 ANQGSEA.

This chain uses TRBV29-1 with TRBJ1-4, with no clear D. The clonotype was recovered from a male donor in good health and CMV-seronegative. Sequenced sample: PBMCs. The CDR3 spells CSVALHTTNEKLFF. In nucleotides, the CDR3 is TGCAGCGTTGCATTGCACACGACTAATGAAAAACTGTTTTTT.